What follows are 23 T cell receptor beta chains derived from one specimen sequenced in a study of yellow fever vaccine responses in identical twins. TCRdb passed the RT-PCR reads through MiXCR, listing each CDR3 protein once. The sample includes approximately 2,200 distinct CDR3 sequences, 75% to 90% of them seen just once. The sequenced sample was T cells from blood (PBMCs), unsorted or a sorted subset (not recorded which), obtained before or after yellow fever vaccination (not recorded which). The source is a woman under 30 who received the yellow fever vaccine.

The chain employs TRBV19 and TRBJ1-2, with D possibly TRBD1 on 5 matching bases. This CDR3 has 13 amino acids. The germline V and J ends were trimmed by 3 bases and 3 bases, with 8 bases remaining between them. The germline gives CDR1 LNHDA, CDR2 SQIVND (reference sequence). The CDR3 nucleotides are TGTGCCAGTAGTATCAGGGTCGACTATGGCTACACCTTC. Protein product: CASSIRVDYGYTF.

V usage is TRBV18 and J usage is TRBJ1-2; perhaps TRBD1 as D (5 bases). Germline V gene data show CDR1 as KGHSH and CDR2 as LQKENI. V was trimmed by 2 bases and J by 4 bases, leaving 11 bases between them. The CDR3 has 14 residues. The CDR3 DNA sequence: TGTGCCAGCTCACCAGATTCCGGGGGCTATGGCTACACCTTC. This codes for CASSPDSGGYGYTF.

Here the CDR3 reads CASSFTVYEQYF. The CDR3 bases are TGTGCCAGCAGCTTTACAGTTTACGAGCAGTACTTC. The gene calls are TRBV11-2 and TRBJ2-7; D is uncertain. Trimming removed 3 bases from V and 4 bases from J, with 7 bases in between. The length of the CDR3 is 12 residues. Germline assignment: CDR1 SGHAT and CDR2 FQNNGV.

The chain links TRBV11-3 to TRBJ2-1; D tentatively reads TRBD1 or TRBD2 (5 bases each). Looked up from germline, CDR1 is SGHNT and CDR2 is YENEEA. V was shortened by 6 bases and J by 5 bases, with 11 bases between the two germline ends. The CDR3 is 13 amino acids. The CDR3 bases are TGTGCCAGCAGTATGGGACCAGACAATGAGCAGTTCTTC. This gives the protein CASSMGPDNEQFF.

This sequence joins TRBV3-1 and TRBJ1-1; D is ambiguous. From germline, CDR1 is LGHDT and CDR2 YNNKEL (reference sequence). CDR3 length: 12 amino acids. V was trimmed by 4 bases and J by 5 bases, leaving 8 bases between them. In DNA, the CDR3 is TGTGCCAGCAGCCCAGGTGGTACTGAAGCTTTCTTT. Amino acids: CASSPGGTEAFF.

The chain employs TRBV7-3 and TRBJ1-2; D remains unclear. This CDR3 contains 12 residues. V lost 5 bases, J lost 7 bases, and 11 bases lay in between. Germline assignment: CDR1 SGHTA and CDR2 FQGTGA. CDR3 sequence reads: CASSQSVGGYTF. CDR3 nucleotide sequence: TGTGCCAGCAGCCAAAGTGTGGGTGGCTACACCTTC.

The J gene is TRBJ2-3, the V gene TRBV7-6; D is unresolved. The V and J ends lost 0 bases and 1 base respectively, with 5 bases between them. Germline values: CDR1 SGHVS, CDR2 FNYEAQ. The CDR3 sequence is 14 residues long. This CDR3 reads CASSLALGTDTQYF. CDR3 DNA sequence: TGTGCCAGCAGCTTAGCCCTGGGCACAGATACGCAGTATTTT. The complete variable domain, with remaining parts taken from reference TRBV7-6 and TRBJ2-3, reads GAGVSQSPRYKVTKRGQDVALRCDPISGHVSLYWYRQALGQGPEFLTYFNYEAQQDKSGLPNDRFSAERPEGSISTLTIQRTEQRDSAMYRCASSLALGTDTQYFGPGTRLTVL.

The V and J genes are TRBV12-3 or TRBV12-4 and TRBJ2-7; 8 nucleotides align to TRBD1. CDR3 size: 14 residues. J was trimmed by 4 bases and V by 4 bases; bases with no gene match: 6. In DNA form, the CDR3 reads TGTGCCAGCAGTTGGACAGGGCTCGGGTACGAGCAGTACTTC. Translation: CASSWTGLGYEQYF.

V and J are TRBV29-1 and TRBJ2-1, with TRBD2 identical over 12 bases. Germline V CDR1 and CDR2: SQVTM, ANQGSEA. This CDR3 spans 15 amino acids. After removal of 6 bases from V and 8 bases from J, the junction contained 11 bases not matched to a gene. The chain's CDR3 is CSVAPRLAGDDEQFF. The CDR3 DNA reads TGCAGCGTAGCCCCTAGACTAGCGGGAGATGATGAGCAGTTCTTC.

This clonotype was seen a handful of times. This chain joins TRBV29-1 and TRBJ2-5, with 9 bases that match TRBD1. Germline assignment: CDR1 SQVTM and CDR2 ANQGSEA. This CDR3 region has 14 residues. V shed 7 bases, J shed 7 bases, and the junction held 13 bases outside the gene matches. The CDR3 bases are TGCAGCGCACTAGGGACAGGGAATCAGGGGACCCAGTACTTC. Translation gives CSALGTGNQGTQYF.

The rearrangement uses TRBV11-1 and TRBJ2-7, with TRBD2 matching over 7 bases. This CDR3 is built from 15 residues. V dropped 2 bases and J dropped 0; count of bases not matched to a gene: 4. Looked up from germline, CDR1 is SGHAT and CDR2 is FQDESV (reference sequence). CDR3 DNA: TGTGCCAGCAGCTTACCAGCGGGACCCTCCTACGAGCAGTACTTC. Its translation: CASSLPAGPSYEQYF.

V is TRBV11-1 and J is TRBJ2-4; 10 bases match TRBD2. This CDR3 has 15 amino acids. Germline V lookup: CDR1 SGHAT, CDR2 FQDESV (reference sequence). After removal of 5 bases from V and 4 bases from J, the junction contained 5 bases not matched to a gene. CDR3 amino acids: CASSPRTSGKNIQYF. In nucleotides, the CDR3 is TGTGCCAGCAGCCCCCGGACTAGCGGTAAAAACATTCAGTACTTC.

The gene calls are TRBV3-1 and TRBJ2-3; D gene unclear. Germline CDR1 is LGHDT and CDR2 is YNNKEL (reference sequence). This CDR3 has 13 amino acids. The germline V and J ends were trimmed by 6 bases and 5 bases, with 12 bases remaining between them. CDR3 coding DNA: TGTGCCAGCAGGCAAACCCGCGGAGATACGCAGTATTTT. Amino acid sequence: CASRQTRGDTQYF.

The chain has TRBV29-1 and TRBJ2-1; unclear D gene. The CDR3 spans 11 residues. The germline gives CDR1 SQVTM, CDR2 ANQGSEA. V gave up 4 bases and J gave up 13 bases, with 14 bases separating them. This chain's CDR3 is CSVVDKLFQFF. The CDR3 DNA sequence: TGCAGCGTTGTTGACAAGCTCTTTCAGTTCTTC.

This chain uses TRBV2 with TRBJ2-1; D uncertain. V shed 6 bases and J shed 15 bases, with 12 bases lying between them. CDR1 and CDR2 from the germline V gene are SNHLY and FYNNEI. The CDR3 contains 10 residues. The CDR3 protein is CASSKLDLFF. CDR3 in DNA: TGTGCCAGCAGCAAACTCGACCTGTTCTTC.

This clonotype has just one count. The chain joins TRBV20-1 to TRBJ2-7; 8 nucleotides match TRBD2. From germline, CDR1 is DFQATT and CDR2 SNEGSKA (reference sequence). The CDR3 extends over 15 amino acids. Trimming cost V 4 bases and J 4 bases; bases outside gene matches: 12. The CDR3 DNA is TGCAGTGCTAAAAGCGGGGGCCCTTCCACTTACGAGCAGTACGTC. Translating it yields CSAKSGGPSTYEQYV.

The gene calls are TRBV9 and TRBJ2-7, with 8 nucleotides matching TRBD2. The CDR3 is made up of 15 amino acids. The germline V gene encodes CDR1 SGDLS and CDR2 YYNGEE. The junction had 8 bases not matched to a gene; V was cut back by 0 bases and J by 6 bases. The CDR3 loop reads CASSVDVAGRSEQYF. The DNA for the CDR3 is TGTGCCAGCAGCGTAGATGTAGCGGGACGGTCCGAGCAGTACTTC.

The chain has TRBV10-3 and TRBJ2-1; 11 bases fit TRBD2. Germline V CDR1 and CDR2: ENHRY, SYGVKD. V was pared by 10 bases and J by 4 bases, with 9 bases of the junction left unmatched. The CDR3 is made up of 15 amino acids. The CDR3 loop reads CAKSLAGGPYNEQFF. The CDR3 nucleotides read TGTGCCAAATCCCTAGCGGGAGGACCATACAATGAGCAGTTCTTC.

This sequence joins TRBV5-4 and TRBJ1-1, with a weak D call TRBD1 (5 bases). V was trimmed by 3 bases and J by 2 bases, leaving 8 bases between them. Per germline, CDR1 SGHNT and CDR2 YYREEE (reference sequence). CDR3 length: 13 residues. The CDR3 spells CASSWGSNTEAFF. For the CDR3, the DNA is TGTGCCAGCAGCTGGGGGTCTAACACTGAAGCTTTCTTT.

The chain employs TRBV15 and TRBJ2-1; 7 bases are a match to TRBD2. Trimming cost V 1 base and J 0 bases; bases outside gene matches: 12. Per the germline V gene, CDR1 is LNHNV and CDR2 is YYDKDF (reference sequence). The CDR3 covers 19 residues. For the CDR3, the DNA is TGTGCCACCAGCAGAGGGGGGTGGGGGGAGGGCCTCTCCTACAATGAGCAGTTCTTC. Translation gives CATSRGGWGEGLSYNEQFF.

The gene calls are TRBV3-1 and TRBJ2-5, with D maybe TRBD1 (5 bases). CDR1 LGHDT and CDR2 YNNKEL come from the germline V gene (reference sequence). There are 15 residues in the CDR3. The V end was cut by 2 bases, the J end by 2 bases, with 12 bases between. The chain's CDR3 is CASSQPRTQQETQYF. The CDR3 coding sequence is TGTGCCAGCAGCCAACCCCGGACACAGCAAGAGACCCAGTACTTC.

J is TRBJ1-1 and V is TRBV2; D remains ambiguous. The CDR3 sequence is 13 residues long. The ends were cut back, 1 base at V and 0 bases at J, with 3 bases in the middle. Germline CDR1 reads SNHLY; CDR2 reads FYNNEI. The CDR3 coding sequence is TGTGCCAGCAGTGAAGGGATGAACACTGAAGCTTTCTTT. It yields the protein CASSEGMNTEAFF.

This sequence joins TRBV5-5 and TRBJ2-7; 12 bases fit TRBD2. This CDR3 contains 16 residues. V lost 0 bases, J lost 0 bases, and 1 base stayed unmatched. CDR1 SGHKS and CDR2 YYEKEE come from the germline V gene (reference sequence). In DNA, the CDR3 is TGTGCCAGCAGCTTGGGACTAGCGGGGGTCTCCTACGAGCAGTACTTC. As protein: CASSLGLAGVSYEQYF.